The 9 T cell receptor beta chains in this list originate from one sample, sequenced in a study of identical twins (dated by TCRdb to between 2015 and 2016). Library generation was performed with 5' RACE. Sequenced on an Illumina HiSeq 2000. The raw public data were reprocessed by TCRdb itself: fastp quality trimming at Q25, MiXCR clonotype calling, in-frame beta chains only. All rows with the same CDR3 protein become a single entry with the most common DNA and genes. The table for this sample lists 200,000 to 250,000 distinct CDR3 sequences; approximately 8.3% of them were counted only once. Clones ranked in the top ten supply approximately 2% of the sample. The same specimen was also included in a second study, on yellow fever vaccine responses in identical twins.

Input material: memory (CD45RO+) T cells sorted from blood. The cell subset or site label for this specimen denotes: CD45RO+ enriched T cells. These receptors all come from a woman between 18 and 29 years old in good health.

This clonotype was observed at least ten times. The genes are TRBV20-1 and TRBJ1-5, with a tentative D call TRBD1 (6 bases). CDR3 length equals 12 residues. V shed 5 bases and J shed 8 bases, with 13 bases lying between them. Germline CDR1 and CDR2: DFQATT and SNEGSKA (reference sequence). CDR3 in amino acids: CSAGGGREPQHF. The CDR3, as DNA: TGCAGTGCTGGGGGGGGGCGGGAGCCCCAGCATTTT.

This clonotype has more than one count but fewer than ten. CDR3 nucleotide sequence: TGTGCCAGCAGCTTAGGGGACGCCTACAATGAGCAGTTCTTC. Amino acid sequence: CASSLGDAYNEQFF. The chain combines TRBV7-8 with TRBJ2-1; possibly TRBD1 or TRBD2 for D (5 bases each). Germline CDR1 is SGHVS and CDR2 is FQNEAQ. The CDR3 consists of 14 residues. The V gene lost 1 base and the J gene lost 2 bases, with 6 bases spanning the gap.

The V call is TRBV19, the J call TRBJ2-6; D possibly corresponds to TRBD2 (6 bases). CDR1 is LNHDA and CDR2 is SQIVND in the germline V gene (reference sequence). CDR3 size: 16 residues. V lost 5 bases, J lost 3 bases, and 14 bases lay in between. The CDR3 reads CASSPKRRVGANVLTF. CDR3 DNA: TGTGCCAGTAGTCCCAAGCGGAGGGTTGGGGCCAACGTCCTGACTTTC.

Many counts were recorded for this clonotype. V and J are TRBV3-1 and TRBJ2-6, with D perhaps TRBD1 (6 bases). The CDR3 totals 15 residues. Germline V gene sequence: CDR1 LGHDT, CDR2 YNNKEL (reference sequence). Trimming removed 2 bases from V and 3 bases from J, with 8 bases in between. The CDR3 loop reads CASSQTGSGANVLTF. DNA for the CDR3: TGTGCCAGCAGCCAAACAGGGAGTGGGGCCAACGTCCTGACTTTC.

This clonotype was recorded many times. This sequence joins TRBV7-2 and TRBJ2-1; D possibly corresponds to TRBD1 (6 bases). V lost 4 bases, J lost 7 bases, and 14 bases lay in between. CDR1 is SGHTA, CDR2 FQGNSA, per germline. The CDR3 is 14 residues long. The CDR3 bases are TGTGCCAGCAGCTCAAGAAAACAGGGTAATGAGCAGTTCTTC. This gives the protein CASSSRKQGNEQFF.

The rearrangement uses TRBV5-4 and TRBJ2-7; TRBD1 matches 8 bases. Germline CDR1 is SGHNT and CDR2 is YYREEE (reference sequence). Losses at the gene ends were 4 bases for V and 3 bases for J; bases not matched to a gene: 9. This CDR3 contains 15 residues. The CDR3 DNA reads TGTGCCAGCAGCCCGGGGGACAGGTTGATCTACGAGCAGTACTTC. Translation gives CASSPGDRLIYEQYF.

This clonotype showed up just a few times. The rearrangement joins TRBV7-8 to TRBJ2-5; the D is unclear. Trimming left V 11 bases short and J 0 bases short, with 16 bases between. The CDR3 loop spans 14 amino acids. Germline V lookup: CDR1 SGHVS, CDR2 FQNEAQ. CDR3 bases: TGTGCCGTTACCGGGCGGTTCAACCAAGAGACCCAGTACTTC. Amino acid sequence: CAVTGRFNQETQYF.

This clonotype was observed a handful of times. V usage is TRBV11-1 and J usage is TRBJ2-1; 7 positions agree with TRBD2. Trimming removed 5 bases from V and 0 bases from J; junction bases left unmatched: 19. Germline loops: CDR1 SGHAT, CDR2 FQDESV (reference sequence). This CDR3 comprises 20 residues. The DNA of the CDR3 is TGTGCCAGCAGCGCCCGACTAGCAGCATCGTACTCAGCCTCCTACAATGAGCAGTTCTTC. Translating it yields CASSARLAASYSASYNEQFF.

This clonotype was picked up many times. V and J are TRBV6-5 and TRBJ1-5; D perhaps matches TRBD1 (6 bases). The V and J ends lost 6 bases and 6 bases respectively, with 9 bases between them. This CDR3 is 12 amino acids long. Germline CDR1 and CDR2: MNHEY and SVGAGI. DNA for the CDR3: TGTGCCAGCAGGAGGGGGGGTCAGCCCCAGCATTTT. Translating it yields CASRRGGQPQHF.